Below are 16 T cell receptor beta chains sequenced from a single sample in a study of read filtering for tumor transcriptome and immune sequencing. From roughly 390 ng of RNA, a library with molecular barcoded alpha/delta and beta/gamma adaptors was made. Each CDR3 protein is one row after TCRdb ran MiXCR on the reads. The sample carries fewer than 35,000 distinct CDR3 sequences, less than 20% recorded once. The sample consisted of a population of CD138-negative cells sorted from bone marrow. Receptors originate from a donor older than 35 with multiple myeloma.

This clonotype was counted many times. The V and J genes are TRBV27 and TRBJ2-5, with a possible D match to TRBD1 (6 bases). Trimming shortened V by 7 bases and J by 2 bases, and 11 bases separated the two germline ends. Per germline, CDR1 MNHEY and CDR2 SMNVEV (reference sequence). This CDR3 has 13 residues. CDR3 nucleotides: TGTGCCAGCAACAGGCAGGGGCAAGAGACCCAGTACTTC. Its protein product is CASNRQGQETQYF.

This clonotype occurred many times. This rearrangement joins TRBV7-8 to TRBJ2-2; maybe TRBD2 (6 bases). The V end lost 6 bases, the J end lost 5 bases, and 19 bases lay between the germline ends. The CDR3 spans 16 residues. Germline values: CDR1 SGHVS, CDR2 FQNEAQ. The CDR3 region has the DNA TGTGCCAGCAGTCCCGTGGGAGCGGGTGGGACCGGGGAGCTGTTTTTT. Encoded protein: CASSPVGAGGTGELFF.

This clonotype was detected many times. The chain is built from TRBV5-1 and TRBJ2-2; no definite D call. CDR1 and CDR2 (germline): SGHRS, YFSETQ. This CDR3 contains 16 residues. V was shortened by 5 bases and J by 0 bases, with 14 bases between the two germline ends. This CDR3 reads CASSPLDWTNTGELFF. The CDR3 DNA reads TGCGCCAGCAGTCCCCTCGACTGGACGAACACCGGGGAGCTGTTTTTT.

On this clonotype itself: Given a much more abundant clone one base away, this may be a read error. The chain couples TRBV7-2 to TRBJ1-5; D might be TRBD1 (6 bases). CDR1 is SGHTA, CDR2 FQGNSA, per germline. The CDR3 length is 15 residues. V dropped 1 base and J dropped 1 base, with 8 bases sitting between them. CDR3 sequence reads: CASSLGQASNQPQHF. The CDR3 region has the DNA TGTGCCAGCAGCTTAGGACAGGCAAGCAATCAGCCCCAGCATTTT. The whole variable domain, remainder taken from reference TRBV7-2 and TRBJ1-5, is GAGVSQSPSNKVTEKGKDVELRCDPISGHTALYWYRQSLGQGLEFLIYFQGNSAPDKSGLPSDRFSAERTGGSVSTLTIQRTQQEDSAVYLCASSLGQASNQPQHFGDGTRLSIL.

This clonotype was counted many times. The rearrangement uses TRBV7-9 and TRBJ2-1; no reliable D call. Per germline, CDR1 SEHNR and CDR2 FQNEAQ (reference sequence). V dropped 10 bases and J dropped 0 bases, with 7 bases sitting between them. The CDR3 runs 12 residues. CDR3 residues: CAIDVSYNEQFF. The CDR3 coding sequence is TGTGCCATCGACGTCTCCTACAATGAGCAGTTCTTC.

The rearrangement links TRBV6-1 to TRBJ2-1; D not resolved. Trimming took off 1 base at V and 14 bases at J, with 6 bases between the two ends. This CDR3 has 10 amino acids. Germline V CDR1 and CDR2: MNHNS, SASEGT. The CDR3 nucleotides are TGTGCCAGCAGTGAAGTAAGAGAGTTCTTC. It specifies CASSEVREFF.

This clonotype was observed at least ten times. The chain employs TRBV24-1 and TRBJ2-5; possibly TRBD1 or TRBD2 for D (5 bases each). This CDR3 region has 15 residues. V lost 1 base and J 7 bases, leaving 15 bases between the germline ends. The germline V gene has CDR1 KGHDR and CDR2 SFDVKD. CDR3 in amino acids: CATSDFPRGGGTQYF. The DNA for the CDR3 is TGTGCCACCAGTGATTTCCCCCGGGGCGGTGGGACCCAGTACTTC.

This clonotype appeared many times. This rearrangement joins TRBV20-1 to TRBJ2-3; D gene unclear. The germline gives CDR1 DFQATT, CDR2 SNEGSKA (reference sequence). The ends were cut back, 2 bases at V and 5 bases at J, with 17 bases in the middle. This CDR3 region has 15 residues. The CDR3 nucleotides read TGCAGTGCTAGAAACTGGGAAGCAAGTATAGATACGCAGTATTTT. It specifies CSARNWEASIDTQYF.

This clonotype was counted at least ten times. The chain uses TRBV28 and TRBJ2-2, with 11 positions matching TRBD1. The CDR3 totals 15 residues. J lost 4 bases, V lost 4 bases, and 2 bases had no gene match. Germline lookup yields CDR1 MDHEN and CDR2 SYDVKM. CDR3 nucleotides: TGTGCCAGCAGTTCCGGGACAGGGGGCACCGGGGAGCTGTTTTTT. It specifies CASSSGTGGTGELFF.

A note on this clonotype: The junction differs from germline at one of its ends, possibly a read error. The rearrangement links TRBV29-1 to TRBJ2-2, with D perhaps matching TRBD2 (5 bases). Germline V gene lookup returns CDR1 SQVTM and CDR2 ANQGSEA. This CDR3 has 15 residues. DNA for the CDR3: TGCAGCGCTGCGGACGGCAGCAGCGACACCGGGGAGCTGTTTTTC. Protein sequence: CSAADGSSDTGELFF.

This clonotype was seen at least ten times. The V and J genes are TRBV28 and TRBJ2-3, with D uncertain. The CDR3 totals 13 residues. V gave up 7 bases and J gave up 0 bases, with 8 bases separating them. CDR1 and CDR2 from the germline V gene are MDHEN and SYDVKM. The CDR3: CASNPTSTDTQYF. The CDR3 region has the DNA TGTGCCAGCAACCCGACTAGCACAGATACGCAGTATTTT.

Within the sample, this clonotype is medium-sized. The CDR3 is CASTVGHSSYEQYF. In nucleotides, the CDR3 is TGTGCCAGCACCGTCGGACACAGCTCCTACGAGCAGTACTTC. This sequence joins TRBV11-2 and TRBJ2-7; TRBD1 might be the D (5 bases). CDR1 is SGHAT, CDR2 FQNNGV, per germline. The CDR3 contains 14 residues. Trimming stripped 7 bases from V and 0 bases from J, with 13 bases between.

This clonotype was seen many times. The chain has TRBV6-5 and TRBJ2-3; no firm D call. Trimming took 0 bases from V and 2 from J, leaving 9 bases between them. CDR3 length: 15 amino acids. CDR1 is MNHEY, CDR2 SVGAGI, per germline. Here the CDR3 reads CASSYSSTTTDTQYF. The CDR3 DNA is TGTGCCAGCAGTTACTCCTCCACAACCACAGATACGCAGTATTTT.

A remark on this clonotype: This likely traces to a read error, being one base from a far larger clone. The rearrangement uses TRBV5-1 and TRBJ1-1, with a possible D match to TRBD1 (5 bases). The J call is uncertain, as TRBJ1-6 better fits the DNA end. Per germline, CDR1 SGHRS and CDR2 YFSETQ. CDR3 size: 18 residues. DNA of the CDR3: TGCGCCAGCAGCTTGAATAGGGGCGGATCGATGGCAGGTTCAGCCCTCCACTTT. Translated: CASSLNRGGSMAGSALHF.

This clonotype appeared many times. V usage is TRBV28 and J usage is TRBJ1-5, with D hard to call. CDR1 and CDR2 from the germline V gene are MDHEN and SYDVKM. Trimming took off 10 bases at V and 4 bases at J, with 11 bases between the two ends. The length of the CDR3 is 12 residues. The DNA for the CDR3 is TGTGCCACCATGGGCCCAAATCAGCCCCAGCATTTT. Its translation is CATMGPNQPQHF.

This clonotype has a count of ten or more. V usage is TRBV29-1 and J usage is TRBJ1-1, with D unresolved. There are 12 residues in the CDR3. The V and J ends lost 5 bases and 2 bases respectively, with 9 bases between them. Germline CDR1 SQVTM, CDR2 ANQGSEA. CDR3 in DNA: TGCAGCGTTAAGGTCTTTAACACTGAAGCTTTCTTT. Translating gives CSVKVFNTEAFF. The full variable domain, its missing parts supplied by reference TRBV29-1 and TRBJ1-1, is SAVISQKPSRDICQRGTSLTIQCQVDSQVTMMFWYRQQPGQSLTLIATANQGSEATYESGFVIDKFPISRPNLTFSTLTVSNMSPEDSSIYLCSVKVFNTEAFFGQGTRLTVV.